This T cell receptor beta chain was sequenced for a study of blood T cells in healthy people across ages. Notes on the study in general: Per-million-T-cell TCR beta diversity fell roughly linearly with age. Versus aged donors, long-lived donors had higher diversity and more naive CD4+ cells.

Comment on this clonotype: Its specificity is unknown.

Isolation recovered at least 7 million PBMCs from every sample. In germline, CDR1 is SQVTM, CDR2 ANQGSEA. Trimming at V came to 7 bases and at J to 6 bases, leaving 6 bases not matched to a gene. There are 12 residues in the CDR3. Primers used in a second PCR of roughly 6 to 12 cycles were a sample-barcoded 5' primer and a J-beta primer mix. TCRdb reprocessed the 5' RACE reads with MiXCR, giving one entry per CDR3 protein. The table lists about 580,000 distinct CDR3 sequences, more than 45% of them singletons. V is TRBV29-1 and J is TRBJ2-7; 10 nucleotides align to TRBD1. The sequence came from a man older than 75 in good health. Sequences were obtained from blood. CDR3 region: CSAGGTGVEQYF. CDR3 nucleotides: TGCAGCGCCGGCGGGACAGGGGTCGAGCAGTACTTC.